The clone carrying this TCR beta chain was recorded many times. The antigen is undetermined. The sample comes from a study of early T cells in non-severe SARS-CoV-2 infection. Study-level information: The input, bulk RNA from unsorted whole blood, was sequenced, and chains were unpaired. General study points: Missing private and CD4 specificities, VDJdb matching favored anti-spike CD8 responses.

This CDR3 is 13 amino acids long. V was clipped by 4 bases and J by 2 bases, with 9 bases between them. Germline V CDR1 and CDR2: KGHSH, LQKENI. The TCR library protocol was used to attach unique molecular identifiers. These identifiers were attached to individual cDNA molecules. TCRdb redid the calling of the 5' RACE reads with MiXCR, one entry per CDR3 protein. The data contain 46,000 or so distinct CDR3 sequences, 13% of them singletons. Specimen: whole blood. The chain recombines TRBV18 with TRBJ2-7, with D possibly matching TRBD2 (5 bases). The receptor comes from an adult who was a healthcare worker with PCR-confirmed SARS-CoV-2 infection or an uninfected control (not recorded which). The CDR3 reads CASSLQRAYEQYF. The CDR3 nucleotides are TGTGCCAGCTCACTTCAGAGGGCCTACGAGCAGTACTTC.